Sequencing of this T cell receptor (beta chain) was carried out in a study of response to subunit inactivated influenza vaccine. Broader study findings: After each seasonal influenza vaccination, few new T cells are recruited, the authors suggested.

This clonotype showed up just a few times. Its cognate antigen is unknown. TCRdb reanalysed the RT-PCR reads using MiXCR and keeps one entry per CDR3 protein. The sample holds 490,000 or so distinct CDR3 sequences, around 8% seen once. This CDR3 comprises 11 residues. Germline assignment: CDR1 ENHRY and CDR2 SYGVKD. V dropped 7 bases and J dropped 7 bases, with 8 bases sitting between them. The TCR sequence derives from a man aged 45-69 years who received an inactivated influenza vaccine. The J gene is TRBJ2-1, the V gene TRBV10-3, with D tentatively TRBD2 (5 bases). The sequences come from PBMCs from blood, collected about 23 months after vaccination. The CDR3 region is CAINSENEQFF. The CDR3 DNA sequence: TGTGCCATCAATAGCGAAAATGAGCAGTTCTTC.